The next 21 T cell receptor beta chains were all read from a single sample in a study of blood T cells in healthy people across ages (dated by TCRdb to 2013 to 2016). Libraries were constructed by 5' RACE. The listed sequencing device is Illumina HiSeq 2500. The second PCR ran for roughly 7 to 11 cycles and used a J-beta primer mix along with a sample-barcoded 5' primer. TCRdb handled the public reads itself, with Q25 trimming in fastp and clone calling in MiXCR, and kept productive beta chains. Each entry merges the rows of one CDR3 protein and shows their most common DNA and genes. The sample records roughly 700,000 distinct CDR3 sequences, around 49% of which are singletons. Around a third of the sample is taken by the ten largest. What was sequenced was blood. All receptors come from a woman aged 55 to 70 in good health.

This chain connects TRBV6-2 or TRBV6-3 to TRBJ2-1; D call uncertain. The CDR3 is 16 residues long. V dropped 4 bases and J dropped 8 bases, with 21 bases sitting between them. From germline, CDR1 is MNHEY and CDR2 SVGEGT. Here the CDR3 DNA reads TGTGCCAGCAGTTCTCAATTGTCCAAGAGGTCCGATGAGCAGTTCTTC. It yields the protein CASSSQLSKRSDEQFF.

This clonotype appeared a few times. CDR3 DNA: TGTGCCAGCAGCCAAGTCGGGGGACGGGAAAAACTGTTTTTT. It translates to CASSQVGGREKLFF. The rearrangement links TRBV3-1 to TRBJ1-4, with D perhaps TRBD1 (5 bases). V was shortened by 1 base and J by 8 bases, with 11 bases between the two germline ends. The CDR3 loop spans 14 amino acids. Germline V gene data show CDR1 as LGHDT and CDR2 as YNNKEL (reference sequence).

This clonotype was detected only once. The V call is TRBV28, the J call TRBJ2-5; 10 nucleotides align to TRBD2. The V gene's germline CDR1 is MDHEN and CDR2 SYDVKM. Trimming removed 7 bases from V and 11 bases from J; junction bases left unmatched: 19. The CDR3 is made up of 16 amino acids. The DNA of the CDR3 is TGTGCCAGCACCGTCGGTGGAGCGGGAGGGGCCAATGAGCAGTACTTC. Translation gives CASTVGGAGGANEQYF.

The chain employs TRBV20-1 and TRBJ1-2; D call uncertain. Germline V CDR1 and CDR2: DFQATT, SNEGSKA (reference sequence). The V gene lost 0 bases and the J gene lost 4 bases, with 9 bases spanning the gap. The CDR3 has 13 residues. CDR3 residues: CSAREARGYGYTF. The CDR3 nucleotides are TGCAGTGCTAGAGAGGCGCGTGGCTATGGCTACACCTTC.

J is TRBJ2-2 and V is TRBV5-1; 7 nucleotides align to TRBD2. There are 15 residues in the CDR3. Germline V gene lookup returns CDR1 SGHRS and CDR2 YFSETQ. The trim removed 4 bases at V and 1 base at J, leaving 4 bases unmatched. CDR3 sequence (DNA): TGCGCCAGCAGCCTACTAGCGAAGAACACCGGGGAGCTGTTTTTT. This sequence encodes CASSLLAKNTGELFF.

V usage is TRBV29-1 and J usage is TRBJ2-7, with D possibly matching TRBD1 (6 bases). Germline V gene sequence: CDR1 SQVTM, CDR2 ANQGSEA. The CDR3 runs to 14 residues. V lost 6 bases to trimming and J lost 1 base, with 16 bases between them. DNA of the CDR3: TGCAGCGTACTCCGGGACAAGTCGTCCTACGAGCAGTACTTC. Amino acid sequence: CSVLRDKSSYEQYF.

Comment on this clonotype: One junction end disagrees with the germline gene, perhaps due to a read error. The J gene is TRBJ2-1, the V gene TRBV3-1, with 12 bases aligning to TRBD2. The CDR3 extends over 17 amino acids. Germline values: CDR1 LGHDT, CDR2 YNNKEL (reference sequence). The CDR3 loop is CASSPPSGRAESGEQFF. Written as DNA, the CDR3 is TGTGCCAGCAGCCCCCCTAGCGGGAGGGCCGAGTCTGGTGAGCAGTTCTTT.

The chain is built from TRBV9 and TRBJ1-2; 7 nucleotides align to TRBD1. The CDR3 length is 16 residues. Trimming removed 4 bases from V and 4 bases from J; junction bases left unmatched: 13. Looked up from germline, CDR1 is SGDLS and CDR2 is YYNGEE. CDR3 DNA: TGTGCCAGCAGCAATCCACAGGGGCAGGGGCTCTATGGCTACACCTTC. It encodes CASSNPQGQGLYGYTF.

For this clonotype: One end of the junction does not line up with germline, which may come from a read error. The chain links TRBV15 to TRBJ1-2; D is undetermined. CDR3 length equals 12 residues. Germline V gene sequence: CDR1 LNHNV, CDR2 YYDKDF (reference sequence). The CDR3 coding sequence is TGTGCCACCAGTGGACCGCACTATGGTTACACCTTC. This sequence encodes CATSGPHYGYTF.

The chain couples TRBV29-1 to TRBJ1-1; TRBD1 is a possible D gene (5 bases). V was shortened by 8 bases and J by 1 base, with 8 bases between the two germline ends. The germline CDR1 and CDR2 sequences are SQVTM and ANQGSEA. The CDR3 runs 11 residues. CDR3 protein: CSSGANTEAFF. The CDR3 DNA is TGCAGCAGTGGGGCGAACACTGAAGCTTTCTTT.

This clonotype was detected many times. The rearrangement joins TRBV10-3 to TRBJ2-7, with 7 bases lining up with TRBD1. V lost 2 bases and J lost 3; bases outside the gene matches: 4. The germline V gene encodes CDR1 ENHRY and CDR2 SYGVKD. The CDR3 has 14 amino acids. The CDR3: CAISEDRDLYEQYF. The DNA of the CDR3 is TGTGCCATCAGTGAGGACAGGGACCTCTACGAGCAGTACTTC.

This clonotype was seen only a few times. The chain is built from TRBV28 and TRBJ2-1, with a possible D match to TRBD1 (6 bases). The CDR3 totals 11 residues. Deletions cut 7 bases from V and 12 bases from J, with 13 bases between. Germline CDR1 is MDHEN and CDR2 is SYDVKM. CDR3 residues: CASTRVGGQFF. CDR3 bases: TGTGCCAGCACACGGGTAGGGGGGCAGTTCTTC.

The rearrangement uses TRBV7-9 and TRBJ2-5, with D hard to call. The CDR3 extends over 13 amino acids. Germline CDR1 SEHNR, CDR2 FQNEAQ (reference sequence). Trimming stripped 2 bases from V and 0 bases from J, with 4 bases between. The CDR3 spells CASSLTNQETQYF. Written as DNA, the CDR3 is TGTGCCAGCAGCTTAACGAACCAAGAGACCCAGTACTTC.

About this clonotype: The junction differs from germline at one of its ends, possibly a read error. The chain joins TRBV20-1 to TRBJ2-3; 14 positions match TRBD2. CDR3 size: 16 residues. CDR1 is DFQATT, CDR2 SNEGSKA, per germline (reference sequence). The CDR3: CSAEGLAGAPTDMQYF. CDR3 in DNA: TGCAGTGCTGAGGGACTAGCGGGAGCCCCCACAGATATGCAGTATTTT.

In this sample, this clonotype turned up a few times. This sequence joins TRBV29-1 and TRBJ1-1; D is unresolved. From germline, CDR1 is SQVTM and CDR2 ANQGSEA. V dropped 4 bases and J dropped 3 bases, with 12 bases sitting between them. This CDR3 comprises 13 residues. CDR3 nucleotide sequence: TGCAGCGTTGGAGGAGGCGGGGACACTGAAGCTTTCTTT. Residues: CSVGGGGDTEAFF.

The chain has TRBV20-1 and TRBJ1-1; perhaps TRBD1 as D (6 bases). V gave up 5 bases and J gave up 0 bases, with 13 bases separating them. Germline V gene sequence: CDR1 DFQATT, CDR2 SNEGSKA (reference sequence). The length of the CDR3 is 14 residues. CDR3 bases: TGCAGTGCTCAGGGACACGACATGAACACTGAAGCTTTCTTT. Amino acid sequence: CSAQGHDMNTEAFF.

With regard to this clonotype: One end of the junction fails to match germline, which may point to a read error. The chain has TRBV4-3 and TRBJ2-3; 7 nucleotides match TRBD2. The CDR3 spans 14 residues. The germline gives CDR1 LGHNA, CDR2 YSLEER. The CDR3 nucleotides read TGCGCCAGCATCCAAGATTGGGGGGGGGATACGCAGTATTTT. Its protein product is CASIQDWGGDTQYF.

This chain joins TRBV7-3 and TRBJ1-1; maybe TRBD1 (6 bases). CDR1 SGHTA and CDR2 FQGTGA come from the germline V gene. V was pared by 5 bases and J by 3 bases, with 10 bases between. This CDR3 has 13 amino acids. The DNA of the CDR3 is TGTGCCAGCAGCGTATCAGGGGACACTGAAGCTTTCTTT. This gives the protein CASSVSGDTEAFF.

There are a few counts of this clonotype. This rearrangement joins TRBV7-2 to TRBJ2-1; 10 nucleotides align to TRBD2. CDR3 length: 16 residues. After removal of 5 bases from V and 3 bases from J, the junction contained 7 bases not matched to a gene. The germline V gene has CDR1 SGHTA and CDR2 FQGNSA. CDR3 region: CASSPTLAGVYNEQFF. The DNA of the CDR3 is TGTGCCAGCAGCCCAACCCTAGCGGGAGTCTACAATGAGCAGTTCTTC.

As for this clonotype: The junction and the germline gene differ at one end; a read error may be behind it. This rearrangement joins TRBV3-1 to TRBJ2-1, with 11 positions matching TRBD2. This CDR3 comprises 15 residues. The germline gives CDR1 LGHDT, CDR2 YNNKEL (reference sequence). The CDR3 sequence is CASRPTSGKYNEQFF. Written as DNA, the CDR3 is TGCGCCAGCAGACCGACTAGCGGGAAGTACAATGAGCAGTTCTTC.

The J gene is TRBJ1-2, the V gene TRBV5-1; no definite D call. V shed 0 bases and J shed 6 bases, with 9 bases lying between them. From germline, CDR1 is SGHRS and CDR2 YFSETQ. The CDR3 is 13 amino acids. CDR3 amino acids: CASSLAQRDGYTF. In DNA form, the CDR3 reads TGCGCCAGCAGCTTGGCACAGAGGGATGGCTACACCTTC. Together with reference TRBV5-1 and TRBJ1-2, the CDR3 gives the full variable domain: KAGVTQTPRYLIKTRGQQVTLSCSPISGHRSVSWYQQTPGQGLQFLFEYFSETQRNKGNFPGRFSGRQFSNSRSEMNVSTLELGDSALYLCASSLAQRDGYTFGSGTRLTVV.